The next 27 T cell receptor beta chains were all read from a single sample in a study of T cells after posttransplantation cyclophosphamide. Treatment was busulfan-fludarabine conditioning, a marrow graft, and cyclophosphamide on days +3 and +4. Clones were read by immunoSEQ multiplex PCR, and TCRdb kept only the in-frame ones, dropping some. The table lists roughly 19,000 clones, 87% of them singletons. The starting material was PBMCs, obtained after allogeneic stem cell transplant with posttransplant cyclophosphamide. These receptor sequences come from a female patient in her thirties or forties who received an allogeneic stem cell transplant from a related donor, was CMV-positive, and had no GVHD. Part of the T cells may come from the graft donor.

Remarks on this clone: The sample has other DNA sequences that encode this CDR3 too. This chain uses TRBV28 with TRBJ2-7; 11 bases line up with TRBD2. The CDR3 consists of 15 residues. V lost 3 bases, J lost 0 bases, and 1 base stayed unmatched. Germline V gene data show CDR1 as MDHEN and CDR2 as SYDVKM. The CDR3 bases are TGTGCCAGCAGTTTGGGGACTAGCGGCTCCTACGAGCAGTACTTC. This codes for CASSLGTSGSYEQYF.

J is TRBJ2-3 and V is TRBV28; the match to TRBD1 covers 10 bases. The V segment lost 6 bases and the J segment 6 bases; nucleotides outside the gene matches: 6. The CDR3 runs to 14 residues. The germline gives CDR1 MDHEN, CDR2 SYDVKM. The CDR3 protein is CASRTGGASDTQYF. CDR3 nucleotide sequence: TGTGCCAGCAGGACAGGGGGCGCGTCGGATACGCAGTATTTT.

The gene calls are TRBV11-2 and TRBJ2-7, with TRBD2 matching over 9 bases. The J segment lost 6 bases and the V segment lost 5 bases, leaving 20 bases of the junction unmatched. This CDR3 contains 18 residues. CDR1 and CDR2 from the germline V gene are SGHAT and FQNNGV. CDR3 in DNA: TGTGCCAGCAGCCAACCTTTCAGGGAAAGCGGGAGGACCTCCGAGCAGTACTTC. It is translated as CASSQPFRESGRTSEQYF.

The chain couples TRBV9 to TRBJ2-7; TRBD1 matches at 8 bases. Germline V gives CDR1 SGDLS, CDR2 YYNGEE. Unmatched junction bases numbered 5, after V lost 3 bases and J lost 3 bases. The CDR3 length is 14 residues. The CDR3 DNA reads TGTGCCAGCAGCGCCGGACAGGGAGGCTACGAGCAGTACTTC. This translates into CASSAGQGGYEQYF.

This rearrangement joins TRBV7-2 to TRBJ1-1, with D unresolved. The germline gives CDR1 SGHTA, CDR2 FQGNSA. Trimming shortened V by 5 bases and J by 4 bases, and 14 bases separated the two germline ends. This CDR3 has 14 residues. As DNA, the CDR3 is TGTGCCAGCAGCCGCCTATGGGGAGGCACTGAAGCTTTCTTT. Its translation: CASSRLWGGTEAFF.

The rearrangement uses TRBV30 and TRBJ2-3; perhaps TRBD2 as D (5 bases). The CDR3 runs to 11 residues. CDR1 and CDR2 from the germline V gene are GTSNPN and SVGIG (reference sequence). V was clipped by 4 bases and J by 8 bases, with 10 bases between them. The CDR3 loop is CAWTLAGTQYF. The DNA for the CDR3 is TGTGCCTGGACACTTGCGGGTACGCAGTATTTT.

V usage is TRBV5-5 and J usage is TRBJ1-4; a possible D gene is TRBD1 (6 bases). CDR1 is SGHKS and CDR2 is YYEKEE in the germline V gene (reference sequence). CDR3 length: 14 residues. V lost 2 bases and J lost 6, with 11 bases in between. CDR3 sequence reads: CASSFQGGDEKLFF. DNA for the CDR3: TGTGCCAGCAGCTTTCAAGGGGGAGATGAAAAACTGTTTTTT. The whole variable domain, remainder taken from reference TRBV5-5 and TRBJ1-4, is DAGVTQSPTHLIKTRGQQVTLRCSPISGHKSVSWYQQVLGQGPQFIFQYYEKEERGRGNFPDRFSARQFPNYSSELNVNALLLGDSALYLCASSFQGGDEKLFFGSGTQLSVL.

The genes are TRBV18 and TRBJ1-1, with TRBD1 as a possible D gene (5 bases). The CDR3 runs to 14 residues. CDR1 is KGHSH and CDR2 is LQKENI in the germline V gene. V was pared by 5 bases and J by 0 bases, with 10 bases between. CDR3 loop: CASSSDMMNTEAFF. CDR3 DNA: TGTGCCAGCTCATCGGACATGATGAACACTGAAGCTTTCTTT.

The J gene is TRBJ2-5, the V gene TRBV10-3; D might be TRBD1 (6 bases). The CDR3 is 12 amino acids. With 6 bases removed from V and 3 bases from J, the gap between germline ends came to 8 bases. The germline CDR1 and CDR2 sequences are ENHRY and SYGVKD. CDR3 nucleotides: TGTGCCATCAGACAGGGAAAAGAGACCCAGTACTTC. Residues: CAIRQGKETQYF.

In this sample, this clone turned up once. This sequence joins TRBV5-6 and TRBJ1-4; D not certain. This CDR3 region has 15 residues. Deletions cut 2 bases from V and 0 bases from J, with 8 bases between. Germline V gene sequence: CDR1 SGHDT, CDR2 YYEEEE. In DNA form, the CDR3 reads TGTGCCAGCAGCTTCCGAACAGCAACTAATGAAAAACTGTTTTTT. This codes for CASSFRTATNEKLFF.

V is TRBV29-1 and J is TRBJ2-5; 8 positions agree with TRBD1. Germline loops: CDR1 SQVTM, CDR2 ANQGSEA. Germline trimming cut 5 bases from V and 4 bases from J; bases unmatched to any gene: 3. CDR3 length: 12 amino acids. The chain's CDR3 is CSVLRGRETQYF. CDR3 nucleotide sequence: TGCAGCGTTCTCAGGGGGCGAGAGACCCAGTACTTC.

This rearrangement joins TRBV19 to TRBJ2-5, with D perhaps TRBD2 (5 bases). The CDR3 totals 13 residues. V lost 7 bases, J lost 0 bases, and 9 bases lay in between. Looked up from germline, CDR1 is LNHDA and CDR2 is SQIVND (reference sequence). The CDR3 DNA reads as TGTGCCAGTACCCCCGGGAACCAAGAGACCCAGTACTTC. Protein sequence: CASTPGNQETQYF.

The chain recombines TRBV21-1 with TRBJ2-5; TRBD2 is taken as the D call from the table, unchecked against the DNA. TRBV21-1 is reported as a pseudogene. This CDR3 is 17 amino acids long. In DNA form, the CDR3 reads TGTGCCAGCAGCCTCGGCGTTTCGGCGGGGCAACAAGAGACCCAGTACTTC. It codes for CASSLGVSAGQQETQYF.

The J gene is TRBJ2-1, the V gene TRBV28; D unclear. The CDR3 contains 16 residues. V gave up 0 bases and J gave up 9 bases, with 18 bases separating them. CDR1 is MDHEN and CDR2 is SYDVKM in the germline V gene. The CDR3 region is CASSLWRPLRGIEQFF. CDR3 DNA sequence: TGTGCCAGCAGTTTATGGAGACCGCTACGCGGAATTGAGCAGTTCTTC.

Here the CDR3 DNA reads TGTGCCAGCAGCCCAGGGGTCCAGGGAGAGGGGCCCCAGCATTTT. Encoded protein: CASSPGVQGEGPQHF. V usage is TRBV9 and J usage is TRBJ1-5; a weak D match, TRBD1 (6 bases). Germline CDR1 and CDR2: SGDLS and YYNGEE. The CDR3 length is 15 residues. The V end lost 4 bases, the J end lost 9 bases, and 20 bases lay between the germline ends.

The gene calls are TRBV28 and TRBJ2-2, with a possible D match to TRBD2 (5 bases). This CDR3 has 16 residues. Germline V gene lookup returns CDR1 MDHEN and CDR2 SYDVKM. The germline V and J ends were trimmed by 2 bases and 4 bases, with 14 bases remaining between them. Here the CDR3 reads CASSLESGKGTGELFF. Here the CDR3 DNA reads TGTGCCAGCAGTTTAGAATCCGGGAAGGGCACCGGGGAGCTGTTTTTT.

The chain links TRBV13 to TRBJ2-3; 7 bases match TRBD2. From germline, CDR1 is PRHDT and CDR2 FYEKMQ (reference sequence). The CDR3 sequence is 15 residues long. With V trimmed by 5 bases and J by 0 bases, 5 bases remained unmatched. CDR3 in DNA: TGTGCCAGCAGCCTCAGCGGGGCTAGCACAGATACGCAGTATTTT. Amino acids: CASSLSGASTDTQYF.

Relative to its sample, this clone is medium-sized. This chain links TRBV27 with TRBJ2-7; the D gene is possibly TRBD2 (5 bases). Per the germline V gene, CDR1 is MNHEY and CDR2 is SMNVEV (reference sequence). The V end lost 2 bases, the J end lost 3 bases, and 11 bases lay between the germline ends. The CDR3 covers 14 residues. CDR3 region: CASSLSRTYYEQYF. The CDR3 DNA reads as TGTGCCAGCAGTTTAAGTCGGACTTACTACGAGCAGTACTTC.

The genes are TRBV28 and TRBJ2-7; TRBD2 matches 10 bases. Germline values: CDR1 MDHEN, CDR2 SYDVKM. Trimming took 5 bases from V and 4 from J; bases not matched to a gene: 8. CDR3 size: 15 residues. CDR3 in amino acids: CASSPPGLALYEQYF. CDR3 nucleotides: TGTGCCAGCAGTCCTCCGGGACTAGCGTTGTACGAGCAGTACTTC.

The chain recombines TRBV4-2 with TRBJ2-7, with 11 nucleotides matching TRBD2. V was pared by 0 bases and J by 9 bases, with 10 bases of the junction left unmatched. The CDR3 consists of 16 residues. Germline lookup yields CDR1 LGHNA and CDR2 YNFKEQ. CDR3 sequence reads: CASSQERGLAVVGQYF. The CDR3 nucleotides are TGTGCCAGCAGCCAAGAGAGGGGACTAGCGGTAGTAGGGCAGTACTTC.

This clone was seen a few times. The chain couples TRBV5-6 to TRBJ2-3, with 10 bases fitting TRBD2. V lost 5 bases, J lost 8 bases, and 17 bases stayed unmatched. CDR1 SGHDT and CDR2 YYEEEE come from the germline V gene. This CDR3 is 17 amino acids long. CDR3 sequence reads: CASRPLRSSGSGGTQYF. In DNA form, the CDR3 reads TGTGCCAGCAGACCACTGAGGTCTAGCGGGAGCGGGGGTACGCAGTATTTT.

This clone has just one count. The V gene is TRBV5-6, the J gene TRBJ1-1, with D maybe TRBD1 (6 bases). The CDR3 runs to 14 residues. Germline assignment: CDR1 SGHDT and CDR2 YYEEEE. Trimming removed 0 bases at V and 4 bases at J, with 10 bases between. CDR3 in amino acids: CASSLGGGGTEAFF. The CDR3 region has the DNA TGTGCCAGCAGCTTGGGGGGGGGCGGCACTGAAGCTTTCTTT.

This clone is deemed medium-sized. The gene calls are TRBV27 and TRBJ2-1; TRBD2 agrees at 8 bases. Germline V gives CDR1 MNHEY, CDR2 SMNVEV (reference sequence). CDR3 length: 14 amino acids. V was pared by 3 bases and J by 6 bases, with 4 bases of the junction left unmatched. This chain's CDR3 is CASSLGTRANEQFF. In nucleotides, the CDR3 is TGTGCCAGCAGTTTGGGGACTAGGGCCAATGAGCAGTTCTTC.

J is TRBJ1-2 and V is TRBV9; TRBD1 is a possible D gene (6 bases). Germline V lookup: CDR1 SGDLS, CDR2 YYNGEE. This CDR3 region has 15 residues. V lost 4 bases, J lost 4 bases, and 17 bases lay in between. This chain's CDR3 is CASSSQPTGTYGYTF. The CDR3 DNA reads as TGTGCCAGCAGCTCCCAACCGACAGGTACCTATGGCTACACCTTC. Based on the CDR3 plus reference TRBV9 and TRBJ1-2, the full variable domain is DSGVTQTPKHLITATGQRVTLRCSPRSGDLSVYWYQQSLDQGLQFLIQYYNGEERAKGNILERFSAQQFPDLHSELNLSSLELGDSALYFCASSSQPTGTYGYTFGSGTRLTVV.

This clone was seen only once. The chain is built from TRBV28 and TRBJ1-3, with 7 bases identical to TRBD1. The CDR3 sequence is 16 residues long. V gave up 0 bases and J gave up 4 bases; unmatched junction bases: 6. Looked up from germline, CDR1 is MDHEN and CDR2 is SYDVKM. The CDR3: CASSLWAGQAGNTIYF. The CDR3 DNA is TGTGCCAGCAGTTTATGGGCCGGACAGGCCGGAAACACCATATATTTT.

The DNA for the CDR3 is TGTGCCAGCAGCTTCCCCAGCGGGGCACGCTACGAGCAGTACTTC. As protein: CASSFPSGARYEQYF. The V gene is TRBV7-8, the J gene TRBJ2-7; 7 bases are shared with TRBD2. The germline V gene has CDR1 SGHVS and CDR2 FQNEAQ. V lost 3 bases, J lost 3 bases, and 8 bases stayed unmatched. CDR3 length: 15 amino acids.

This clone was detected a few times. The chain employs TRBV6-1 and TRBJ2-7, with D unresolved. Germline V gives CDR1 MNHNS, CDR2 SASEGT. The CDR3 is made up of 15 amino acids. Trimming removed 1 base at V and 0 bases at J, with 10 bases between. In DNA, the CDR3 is TGTGCCAGCAGTGAAGTTCAGGTGCTCTCCTACGAGCAGTACTTC. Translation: CASSEVQVLSYEQYF.